The rows below give T cell receptor beta chains drawn from one sample of a study of blood T cell repertoires in COVID-19. The assay was immunoSEQ multiplex PCR, and TCRdb's table has in-frame clones only and misses some. The sample has about 400,000 clones; about 89% are singletons. Input material: peripheral blood. All receptors come from a woman aged 25 to 39 with acute or convalescent COVID-19. The CDR3 runs from the conserved cysteine through the conserved F or W. The D gene is left open where the match is weak. Clone size is stated in some rows and not others, as once, few, many or a class when expanded.

size,D,V,length,J,DNA,CDR3
-,-,TRBV9,18,TRBJ1-2,TGTGCCAGCAGCGCCCACGAGGTGGGGGGGGATACTAACTATGGCTACACCTTC,CASSAHEVGGDTNYGYTF
many,-,TRBV5-4,12,TRBJ2-3,TGTGCCAGCAGCTTGGTAACAGATACGCAGTATTTT,CASSLVTDTQYF
-,TRBD1,TRBV29-1,13,TRBJ2-3,TGCAGCGTTGCGGGACAGCACACAGATACGCAGTATTTT,CSVAGQHTDTQYF
-,-,TRBV7-2,15,TRBJ1-4,TGTGCCAGCAGCCCCGGACAGAGGACTAATGAAAAACTGTTTTTT,CASSPGQRTNEKLFF
-,-,TRBV9,16,TRBJ2-3,TGTGCCAGCAGCGTAGATCAGGGAAGGGGCGCAGATACGCAGTATTTT,CASSVDQGRGADTQYF
-,TRBD1,TRBV3-1/TRBV3-2,20,TRBJ2-3,TGTGCCAGCAGCCAAGGACACCGGACAGGTGGATTAGCTGGCACAGATACGCAGTATTTT,CASSQGHRTGGLAGTDTQYF
-,TRBD1,TRBV11-2,19,TRBJ2-4,TGTGCCAGCAGCTTAGTGGACAGGGGGGGACTGTCAGCCAAAAACATTCAGTACTTC,CASSLVDRGGLSAKNIQYF
-,-,TRBV5-1,14,TRBJ1-4,TGCGCCAGCAGCTTGGCCGGGTCCGCGGAAAAACTGTTTTTT,CASSLAGSAEKLFF
-,TRBD1,TRBV28,14,TRBJ1-1,TGTGCCGCACAGAACAGGGGCGCCCACACTGAAGCTTTCTTT,CAAQNRGAHTEAFF
-,-,TRBV5-4,13,TRBJ1-1,TGTGCCAGCAGCACGGGACACAGAAGTGAAGCTTTCTTT,CASSTGHRSEAFF
-,TRBD2,TRBV3-1/TRBV3-2,20,TRBJ2-3,TGTGCCAGCAGCTCTCATGGACTAGCGGGGGGCCCCGGGGGGACAGATACGCAGTATTTT,CASSSHGLAGGPGGTDTQYF
-,TRBD1,TRBV19,15,TRBJ2-4,TGTGCCAGTAGTAATTGGGGACAGGGAGAAAACATTCAGTACTTC,CASSNWGQGENIQYF
-,-,TRBV28,13,TRBJ2-1,TGTGCCAGCAGTATGCAGGGTTACAATGAGCAGTTCTTC,CASSMQGYNEQFF
-,TRBD1,TRBV27,15,TRBJ1-4,TGTGCCAGCAGTTTAAGGGCCAGGGGGCTGGAAAAACTGTTTTTT,CASSLRARGLEKLFF
few,TRBD1,TRBV14,16,TRBJ1-3,TGTGCCAGCAGCCAAGGGTCCGGGACAGAAGGAAACACCATATATTTT,CASSQGSGTEGNTIYF
-,TRBD2,TRBV3-1/TRBV3-2,16,TRBJ2-2,TGTGCCAGCAGCCAGAGGACTAGCGGGAACACCGGGGAGCTGTTTTTT,CASSQRTSGNTGELFF
once,TRBD2,TRBV11-3,16,TRBJ2-3,TGTGCCAGCACTCCTGGCGGCGGGGGGGCTGCAGATACGCAGTATTTT,CASTPGGGGAADTQYF
-,-,TRBV7-9,16,TRBJ2-2,TGTGCCAGCAGCCCGGGACACCGGACCCCCACCGGGGAGCTGTTTTTT,CASSPGHRTPTGELFF
-,TRBD2,TRBV18,16,TRBJ2-4,TGTGCCAGCTCACCGCTCAGCGGGGGGGCCAAAAACATTCAGTACTTC,CASSPLSGGAKNIQYF
-,TRBD1,TRBV29-1,12,TRBJ1-2,TGCAGCGGAATGAAAGACAGGGAGGGCTACACCTTC,CSGMKDREGYTF
-,-,TRBV25-1,14,TRBJ1-2,TGTGCCAGCAGTGAATATTCTGCTACCTATGGCTACACCTTC,CASSEYSATYGYTF
-,-,TRBV12-3/TRBV12-4,13,TRBJ1-2,TGTGCCAGCAGTCGTGGAGGTCGTCGCGGCTACACCTTC,CASSRGGRRGYTF
-,TRBD2,TRBV10-1,19,TRBJ2-3,TGCGCCAGCAGTGAGCCCAGCGGGGAGGTAAAAACTAGCACAGATACGCAGTATTTT,CASSEPSGEVKTSTDTQYF
-,TRBD2,TRBV7-9,17,TRBJ2-3,TGTGCCAGCAGCCCCCCTCGGGCAGCGGGAATCACAGATACGCAGTATTTT,CASSPPRAAGITDTQYF
-,TRBD1,TRBV28,15,TRBJ1-4,TGTGCCACTAAAGACAGGGTTGCAACTAATGAAAAACTGTTTTTT,CATKDRVATNEKLFF
once,TRBD1,TRBV28,14,TRBJ2-7,TGTGCCAGCAGGGTTACAGGGGTTTGGGGCGAGCAGTACTTC,CASRVTGVWGEQYF
-,TRBD2,TRBV15,16,TRBJ2-1,TGTGCCACCAGCACACTAGCGGGGGTGGCCTACAATGAGCAGTTCTTC,CATSTLAGVAYNEQFF
-,-,TRBV4-2,16,TRBJ2-7,TGTGCCAGCAGCCAAGTAATTAGCGCGGGCTCCTACGAGCAGTACTTC,CASSQVISAGSYEQYF
-,TRBD1,TRBV3-1/TRBV3-2,13,TRBJ2-7,TGTGCCAGCAGCCCTACAGGGGGCTACGAGCAGTACTTC,CASSPTGGYEQYF
-,TRBD1,TRBV19,13,TRBJ2-7,TGTGCCAGTAGTATCACAGGGGCCTACGAGCAGTACTTC,CASSITGAYEQYF
-,TRBD2,TRBV6-5,15,TRBJ2-7,TGTGCCAGCACCCGGAGTCGGGGGGGGGCCTACGAGCAGTACTTC,CASTRSRGGAYEQYF
-,-,TRBV12-3/TRBV12-4,12,TRBJ2-7,TGTGCCAGCAGTCCCAACATCGACGAGCAGTACTTC,CASSPNIDEQYF
-,-,TRBV2,16,TRBJ2-5,TGTGCCAGCAGTGAAGAGCGGGCGGGCTCTGGAGAGACCCAGTACTTC,CASSEERAGSGETQYF
-,TRBD2,TRBV4-1,14,TRBJ2-1,TGCGCCAGCAGCCAACCGGGGGGGTACAATGAGCAGTTCTTC,CASSQPGGYNEQFF
-,-,TRBV6-6,14,TRBJ1-2,TGTGCCAGCAGTTTCCTACAGGGTAGCTATGGCTACACCTTC,CASSFLQGSYGYTF
-,TRBD2,TRBV3-1/TRBV3-2,16,TRBJ2-2,TGTGCCAGCAGCGAAGGGGGAGCGGGGGGCACCGGGGAGCTGTTTTTT,CASSEGGAGGTGELFF
-,TRBD1,TRBV5-1,16,TRBJ2-3,TGCGCCAGCAGCTTGGACGGGGACAGACGCACAGATACGCAGTATTTT,CASSLDGDRRTDTQYF
-,-,TRBV7-2,14,TRBJ1-1,TGTGCCAGCAGCCAGAGGGTGACGAACACTGAAGCTTTCTTT,CASSQRVTNTEAFF
-,-,TRBV27,16,TRBJ2-1,TGTGCCACCATCCCTCGGGGGAAGGGATCCTACAATGAGCAGTTCTTC,CATIPRGKGSYNEQFF
-,TRBD2,TRBV5-4,18,TRBJ2-3,TGTGCCAGCACTAAGACTAGCGGGGGGGAACCTAGCACAGATACGCAGTATTTT,CASTKTSGGEPSTDTQYF
-,-,TRBV6-6,14,TRBJ1-2,TGTGCCAGCAGTTCAAGGCAGGGCCACTATGGCTACACCTTC,CASSSRQGHYGYTF
-,TRBD2,TRBV7-3,14,TRBJ2-1,TGTGCCAGCAGAACTAGCGGGGGACACAATGAGCAGTTCTTC,CASRTSGGHNEQFF
-,TRBD1,TRBV5-1,16,TRBJ2-1,TGCGCCAGCAGCTTGGGGACAGGGACCTGGTACAATGAGCAGTTCTTC,CASSLGTGTWYNEQFF
once,-,TRBV13,16,TRBJ1-6,TGTGCCAGCAGCTTAGAGATCAGGGCTGGCAGATCACCCCTCCACTTT,CASSLEIRAGRSPLHF